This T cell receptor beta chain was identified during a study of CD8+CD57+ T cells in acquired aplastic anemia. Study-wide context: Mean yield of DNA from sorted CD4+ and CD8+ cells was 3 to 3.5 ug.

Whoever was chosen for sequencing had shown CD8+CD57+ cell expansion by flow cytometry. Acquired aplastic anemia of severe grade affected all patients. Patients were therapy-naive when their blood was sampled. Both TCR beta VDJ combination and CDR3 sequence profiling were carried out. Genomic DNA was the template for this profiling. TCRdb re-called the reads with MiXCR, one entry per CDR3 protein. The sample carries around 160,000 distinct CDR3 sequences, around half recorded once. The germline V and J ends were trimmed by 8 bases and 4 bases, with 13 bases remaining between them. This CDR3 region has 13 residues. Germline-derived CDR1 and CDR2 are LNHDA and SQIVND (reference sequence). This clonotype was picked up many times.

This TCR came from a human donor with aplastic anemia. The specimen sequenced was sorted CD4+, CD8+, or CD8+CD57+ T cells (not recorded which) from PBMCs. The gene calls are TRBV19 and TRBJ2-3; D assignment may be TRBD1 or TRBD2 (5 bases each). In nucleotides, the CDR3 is TGTGCCAGTCGGGTCCAGGGAGCAGATACGCAGTATTTT. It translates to CASRVQGADTQYF. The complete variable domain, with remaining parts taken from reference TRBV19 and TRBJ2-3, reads DGGITQSPKYLFRKEGQNVTLSCEQNLNHDAMYWYRQDPGQGLRLIYYSQIVNDFQKGDIAEGYSVSREKKESFPLTVTSAQKNPTAFYLCASRVQGADTQYFGPGTRLTVL.